Below, 23 T cell receptor beta chains from the same sample are listed, as sequenced in a study of Tregs in tolerant kidney transplant recipients. The assay was immunoSEQ multiplex PCR, and TCRdb's table has in-frame clones only and misses some. The listing contains about 33,000 clones. This material consisted of CD8+ T cells from blood, taken before the transplant. The receptors come from a human donor who received a combined kidney and bone marrow transplant.

Note on this clone: The CDR3 end lies 3 residues beyond the end of the read and is filled in from the germline J gene. The J gene is TRBJ2-1, the V gene TRBV30; no clear D. This CDR3 is built from 12 residues. Germline V gives CDR1 GTSNPN, CDR2 SVGIG (reference sequence). V was trimmed by 0 bases and J by 7 bases, leaving 7 bases between them. The CDR3 DNA, read in part, is TGTGCCTGGAGTGTTGAGGCAAATGAG. Translated: CAWSVEANE. From start to end, the CDR3 is CAWSVEANEQFF.

In regard to this clone: The read ends 3 residues early relative to the CDR3; the germline J gene fills the gap. The V and J genes are TRBV5-1 and TRBJ2-2; D remains ambiguous. Trimming took off 0 bases at V and 6 bases at J, with 12 bases between the two ends. Germline V lookup: CDR1 SGHRS, CDR2 YFSETQ. This CDR3 region has 15 residues. The covered CDR3 bases are TGCGCCAGCAGCTTGGCAGGAAGGGCGTCCGGGGAG. The encoded protein is CASSLAGRASGE. Given in full, the CDR3 is CASSLAGRASGELFF.

Remarks on this clone: The CDR3 end falls 3 residues outside the read, so it is completed with the germline J gene. The rearrangement uses TRBV5-6 and TRBJ2-7; 9 nucleotides line up with TRBD1. The CDR3 loop spans 15 amino acids. V gave up 3 bases and J gave up 0 bases; unmatched junction bases: 4. Looked up from germline, CDR1 is SGHDT and CDR2 is YYEEEE. CDR3 bases read: TGTGCCAGCAGCTCCCGGGACAGGGACTCCTACGAG. It translates to CASSSRDRDSYE. The entire CDR3 protein reads CASSSRDRDSYEQYF.

As regards this clone: The read ends 3 residues before the CDR3 terminus; that terminus is restored from the germline J gene. The chain links TRBV19 to TRBJ1-1, with D tentatively TRBD1 (6 bases). CDR1 and CDR2 from the germline V gene are LNHDA and SQIVND (reference sequence). With 2 bases removed from V and 5 bases from J, the gap between germline ends came to 15 bases. The CDR3 is made up of 15 amino acids. The CDR3 sequence: CASSIPGGAGTEAFF. The covered CDR3 bases are TGTGCCAGTAGTATACCGGGGGGCGCGGGTACTGAA.

The part of the CDR3 DNA that was read is TGTGCCAGCTCACTGGGACAGGGCACTGGAAACACC. It translates to CASSLGQGTGNT. In full, the CDR3 reads CASSLGQGTGNTIYF. This chain uses TRBV7-9 with TRBJ1-3; TRBD1 agrees at 9 bases. Sequencing ends 3 residues short of the CDR3 end; the germline J gene provides the rest. This CDR3 region has 15 residues. J was trimmed by 2 bases and V by 8 bases; bases with no gene match: 7. The V gene's germline CDR1 is SEHNR and CDR2 FQNEAQ (reference sequence).

About this clone: With the read ending 3 residues before the CDR3 end, the germline J gene is used to fill in that end. The rearrangement links TRBV6-2 or TRBV6-3 to TRBJ2-3, with TRBD2 matching 9 bases. The CDR3 has 15 residues. J gave up 5 bases and V 6 bases, and 9 bases lay outside the gene matches. Germline V lookup: CDR1 MNHEY, CDR2 SVGEGT. The CDR3 spells CASSRNSGSEDTQYF. The sequenced part of the CDR3 DNA is TGTGCCAGCAGCAGAAATAGCGGGAGCGAAGATACG.

As to this clone: The DNA ends 3 residues before the CDR3 does, and the rest of the CDR3 is filled in from the germline J gene. The V gene is TRBV6-1, the J gene TRBJ1-1; no firm D call. Germline CDR1 MNHNS, CDR2 SASEGT. CDR3 size: 15 residues. V dropped 0 bases and J dropped 7 bases, with 15 bases sitting between them. CDR3 loop: CASSEAEGYGVEAFF. Partial CDR3 DNA: TGTGCCAGCAGTGAAGCGGAAGGGTACGGGGTTGAA.

Regarding this clone: Read data end 3 residues before the CDR3 end; the end is taken from the germline J gene. The rearrangement joins TRBV6-2 or TRBV6-3 to TRBJ2-3, with 8 bases aligning to TRBD1. The CDR3 extends over 15 amino acids. J was trimmed by 5 bases and V by 2 bases; bases with no gene match: 6. Germline loops: CDR1 MNHEY, CDR2 SVGEGT. CDR3 bases read: TGTGCCAGCAGTTACGCAGGGGGCTCTATAGATACG. Protein: CASSYAGGSIDT. The CDR3 reads in full as CASSYAGGSIDTQYF.

On this clone: The read terminates 3 residues ahead of where the CDR3 ends, so the germline J gene completes it. This rearrangement joins TRBV19 to TRBJ2-7; 9 bases are shared with TRBD1. Germline trimming cut 6 bases from V and 3 bases from J; bases unmatched to any gene: 6. The germline V gene has CDR1 LNHDA and CDR2 SQIVND (reference sequence). CDR3 length equals 14 residues. CDR3 sequence: CASRQGQGGYEQYF. CDR3 DNA, as far as it was read: TGTGCCAGTAGACAGGGACAGGGTGGCTACGAG.

Notes on this clone: The read falls 3 residues short of the CDR3 end, and the missing part is taken from the germline J gene. The chain uses TRBV19 and TRBJ1-2; tentatively, D is TRBD1 (6 bases). CDR1 and CDR2 from the germline V gene are LNHDA and SQIVND (reference sequence). V lost 0 bases to trimming and J lost 4 bases, with 18 bases between them. The length of the CDR3 is 17 residues. The CDR3 DNA, read in part, is TGTGCCAGTAGTATAGAATGGACAGACCTCCCGCCCTATGGC. It is translated as CASSIEWTDLPPYG. The complete CDR3 reads CASSIEWTDLPPYGYTF.

Partial CDR3 DNA: TGTGCCAGCAGTGAAGGGAGGGGATTTACAAATGAG. Its protein product is CASSEGRGFTNE. The entire CDR3 protein is CASSEGRGFTNEQFF. The V call is TRBV2, the J call TRBJ2-1, with D possibly matching TRBD2 (6 bases). The observed sequence ends 3 residues before the CDR3 terminus, with the missing tail filled in from the germline J gene. CDR3 length equals 15 residues. V was clipped by 1 base and J by 7 bases, with 14 bases between them. The V gene's germline CDR1 is SNHLY and CDR2 FYNNEI.

Concerning this clone: The read terminates 3 residues ahead of where the CDR3 ends, so the germline J gene completes it. The V call is TRBV13, the J call TRBJ1-6; D is unresolved. V lost 0 bases to trimming and J lost 0 bases, with 3 bases between them. The CDR3 runs to 15 residues. In germline, CDR1 is PRHDT, CDR2 FYEKMQ (reference sequence). The CDR3 protein is CASSLGSSYNSPLHF. CDR3 DNA, as far as it was read: TGTGCCAGCAGCTTAGGTAGCTCCTATAATTCACCC.

Note on this clone: Read coverage stops 3 residues before the CDR3 terminus; the germline J gene supplies the remainder. V usage is TRBV5-1 and J usage is TRBJ1-2; D gene uncertain. Between the trimmed V and J ends, which lost 0 bases and 3 bases, there was a span of 12 bases. Germline CDR1 is SGHRS and CDR2 is YFSETQ. This CDR3 is built from 15 residues. The part of the CDR3 DNA that was read is TGCGCCAGCAGCTTGGATGTCAGGTGGGACTATGGC. It is translated as CASSLDVRWDYG. The CDR3 in full is CASSLDVRWDYGYTF.

With regard to this clone: The read finishes 3 residues shy of the CDR3 end, and the germline J gene is used to complete it. The chain recombines TRBV7-2 with TRBJ2-3; TRBD2 matches 8 bases. The CDR3 totals 15 residues. J gave up 2 bases and V 8 bases, and 9 bases lay outside the gene matches. Germline V gene sequence: CDR1 SGHTA, CDR2 FQGNSA. CDR3 protein: CASAASGSATDTQYF. The covered CDR3 bases are TGTGCCAGCGCCGCGAGCGGGAGCGCCACAGATACG. Filled out from reference TRBV7-2 and TRBJ2-3, the complete variable domain reads GAGVSQSPSNKVTEKGKDVELRCDPISGHTALYWYRQSLGQGLEFLIYFQGNSAPDKSGLPSDRFSAERTGGSVSTLTIQRTQQEDSAVYLCASAASGSATDTQYFGPGTRLTVL.

As to this clone: The read ends 3 residues before the CDR3 terminus; that terminus is restored from the germline J gene. The chain links TRBV7-6 to TRBJ2-7; D gene ambiguous. The V and J ends lost 1 base and 2 bases respectively, with 6 bases between them. Germline CDR1 is SGHVS and CDR2 is FNYEAQ. CDR3 length: 13 amino acids. CDR3 sequence: CASSLDGPYEQYF. The sequenced CDR3 bases are TGTGCCAGCAGCTTAGATGGGCCCTACGAG.

Note on this clone: The read finishes 3 residues shy of the CDR3 end, and the germline J gene is used to complete it. The chain carries TRBV19 and TRBJ1-1; D is unclear. Between the trimmed V and J ends, which lost 1 base and 4 bases, there was a span of 7 bases. The CDR3 runs to 13 residues. In germline, CDR1 is LNHDA, CDR2 SQIVND (reference sequence). The CDR3 region is CASSIGRGTEAFF. CDR3 bases read: TGTGCCAGTAGTATAGGGCGGGGCACTGAA.

Points on this clone: The read gets to within 3 residues of the CDR3 end, and the germline J gene fills in the rest. V gene TRBV19 combines with J gene TRBJ1-4; 8 nucleotides align to TRBD1. This CDR3 has 18 amino acids. The germline CDR1 and CDR2 sequences are LNHDA and SQIVND (reference sequence). Germline trimming cut 3 bases from V and 4 bases from J; bases unmatched to any gene: 13. CDR3 loop: CASSINPDRVWGNEKLFF. CDR3 bases read: TGTGCCAGTAGTATTAACCCGGACAGGGTGTGGGGTAATGAAAAA.

Concerning this clone: The read terminates 3 residues ahead of where the CDR3 ends, so the germline J gene completes it. The chain couples TRBV7-8 to TRBJ2-7; 7 bases agree with TRBD1. The junction had 6 bases not matched to a gene; V was cut back by 1 base and J by 3 bases. Germline V gene data show CDR1 as SGHVS and CDR2 as FQNEAQ. CDR3 length: 15 residues. CDR3 region: CASSLGTGELYEQYF. The CDR3 bases that were read are TGTGCCAGCAGCTTAGGGACAGGCGAACTCTACGAG.

Notes on this clone: The CDR3 end falls 3 residues outside the read, so it is completed with the germline J gene. V is TRBV6-1 and J is TRBJ1-3, with D perhaps matching TRBD1 (6 bases). The CDR3 extends over 14 amino acids. The V and J ends lost 4 bases and 7 bases respectively, with 14 bases between them. Germline lookup yields CDR1 MNHNS and CDR2 SASEGT. The covered CDR3 bases are TGTGCCAGCAGTGCGTCGGACAGCTGGAACACC. Translated, it gives CASSASDSWNT. The entire CDR3 sequence reads CASSASDSWNTIYF.

To note about this clone: The missing CDR3 end, 3 residues past where the read stops, is filled in from the germline J gene. This rearrangement joins TRBV6-2 or TRBV6-3 to TRBJ2-5; perhaps TRBD2 as D (6 bases). The CDR3 contains 14 residues. Trimming took off 7 bases at V and 5 bases at J, with 17 bases between the two ends. The germline V gene has CDR1 MNHEY and CDR2 SVGEGT. CDR3 sequence reads: CASTLGTGLETQYF. CDR3 DNA (partial): TGTGCCAGCACCCTAGGGACTGGTCTGGAGACC.

A word on this clone: The sequence runs out 3 residues before the end of the CDR3; the remainder is reconstructed from the germline J gene. The chain is built from TRBV6-1 and TRBJ1-5; maybe TRBD1 (5 bases). The CDR3 is made up of 16 amino acids. Trimming pared 3 bases from V and 3 bases from J, leaving 15 bases between. Germline CDR1 reads MNHNS; CDR2 reads SASEGT. The CDR3 loop reads CASSEGGILSNQPQHF. CDR3 DNA (partial): TGTGCCAGCAGTGAGGGGGGAATTCTATCCAATCAGCCC.

Notes on this clone: From the germline J gene comes the end of the CDR3, since the read stops 3 residues before it. The chain links TRBV7-6 to TRBJ1-2; perhaps TRBD1 as D (5 bases). Germline V gene lookup returns CDR1 SGHVS and CDR2 FNYEAQ. V was trimmed by 4 bases and J by 3 bases, leaving 9 bases between them. This CDR3 has 13 amino acids. CDR3 region: CASSSATDYGYTF. The CDR3 bases that were read are TGTGCCAGCAGCTCCGCGACAGACTATGGC.

In the case of this clone: From the germline J gene comes the end of the CDR3, since the read stops 3 residues before it. This chain uses TRBV2 with TRBJ1-1; a weak D match, TRBD1 (6 bases). Trimming took 7 bases from V and 3 from J, leaving 12 bases between them. The germline gives CDR1 SNHLY, CDR2 FYNNEI. The CDR3 extends over 13 amino acids. Partial CDR3 DNA: TGTGCCAGCATACGCAGGGGCGACACTGAA. Its translation: CASIRRGDTE. The complete CDR3 protein is CASIRRGDTEAFF.